This T cell receptor (beta chain) came from a study of lymphopenia after photon versus proton radiotherapy. On this clone itself: Its target is unknown.

Germline V gene sequence: CDR1 MNHNY, CDR2 SVGAGI (reference sequence). Trimming stripped 0 bases from V and 3 bases from J, with 9 bases between. The CDR3 is made up of 14 amino acids. Findings and limits, study-wide: Photon-treated patients lost naive T cells and TCR diversity; proton-treated stayed stable. Post-nadir TCR diversity decline inversely tracked overall survival among those who died. Survival link was tested only in deceased patients; proton benefit remains a possibility.

Sequencing used immunoSEQ multiplex PCR; TCRdb keeps in-frame clones, though not all of them. Of roughly 41,000 clones detected, about 85% appear once; the ten largest clones hold under 3.5%. The chain employs TRBV6-6 and TRBJ2-7, with TRBD2 as a possible D gene (5 bases). The clonotype originates from a man aged 50 to 59 with gastric cancer. The specimen was peripheral blood, collected from a patient treated with photon-based radiotherapy. Here the CDR3 DNA reads TGTGCCAGCAGTTACTCGAAACTAGACTACGAGCAGTACTTC. Translating it yields CASSYSKLDYEQYF.